Below, 18 T cell receptor beta chains from the same sample are listed, as sequenced in a study of blood T cell repertoires in COVID-19. Sequencing used immunoSEQ multiplex PCR; TCRdb keeps in-frame clones, though not all of them. The sample has approximately 27,000 clones; about 88% are singletons. The source material was peripheral blood. The receptors derive from a human donor with acute or convalescent COVID-19. The donor label of this sample is uncertain.

The sample holds one count of this clone. The rearrangement joins TRBV14 to TRBJ2-1; 7 bases are a match to TRBD2. This CDR3 region has 16 residues. From germline, CDR1 is SGHDN and CDR2 FVKESK. Unmatched junction bases numbered 14, after V lost 4 bases and J lost 8 bases. CDR3 in amino acids: CASSPLRGRSDDEQFF. CDR3 coding DNA: TGTGCCAGCAGCCCCCTTCGCGGGAGAAGTGATGATGAGCAGTTCTTC. Together with reference TRBV14 and TRBJ2-1, the CDR3 gives the full variable domain: EAGVTQFPSHSVIEKGQTVTLRCDPISGHDNLYWYRRVMGKEIKFLLHFVKESKQDESGMPNNRFLAERTGGTYSTLKVQPAELEDSGVYFCASSPLRGRSDDEQFFGPGTRLTVL.

The chain joins TRBV6-6 to TRBJ1-3, with D perhaps matching TRBD1 (6 bases). The CDR3 extends over 13 amino acids. Germline V gene sequence: CDR1 MNHNY, CDR2 SVGAGI (reference sequence). V lost 5 bases and J lost 5, with 10 bases in between. DNA for the CDR3: TGTGCCAGCAGTCGGACAGAAAGAAACACCATATATTTT. Translating gives CASSRTERNTIYF.

This chain joins TRBV2 and TRBJ2-5, with 11 positions matching TRBD2. This CDR3 spans 17 amino acids. The junction had 9 bases not matched to a gene; V was cut back by 2 bases and J by 4 bases. Germline loops: CDR1 SNHLY, CDR2 FYNNEI. The CDR3 is CASSELVLAGGGETQYF. The CDR3 coding sequence is TGTGCCAGCAGTGAATTGGTGTTAGCGGGAGGGGGAGAGACCCAGTACTTC.

This chain uses TRBV7-3 with TRBJ2-2; 10 bases align to TRBD2. V was clipped by 5 bases and J by 6 bases; unmatched bases: 6. CDR3 length equals 15 residues. Per germline, CDR1 SGHTA and CDR2 FQGTGA. The CDR3 coding sequence is TGTGCCAGCAGCCAGGGCGGGACTAGCGCCGGGGAGCTGTTTTTT. It translates to CASSQGGTSAGELFF.

The gene calls are TRBV25-1 and TRBJ1-1, with D perhaps matching TRBD1 (5 bases). Germline CDR1 reads MGHDK; CDR2 reads SYGVNS. The germline V and J ends were trimmed by 10 bases and 5 bases, with 11 bases remaining between them. The CDR3 is made up of 11 amino acids. The CDR3 DNA reads as TGTGCCACGCAGGGAAGAACTGAAGCTTTCTTT. As protein: CATQGRTEAFF.

This chain links TRBV6-6 with TRBJ1-6; 9 bases are a match to TRBD1. Unmatched junction bases numbered 5, after V lost 6 bases and J lost 5 bases. The CDR3 has 15 residues. Germline values: CDR1 MNHNY, CDR2 SVGAGI (reference sequence). CDR3 region: CASRGRDRDNSPLHF. The CDR3 coding sequence is TGTGCCAGCAGGGGGCGGGACAGGGATAATTCACCCCTCCACTTT.

The rearrangement uses TRBV11-2 and TRBJ2-7; D might be TRBD2 (6 bases). In germline, CDR1 is SGHAT, CDR2 FQNNGV. The CDR3 has 15 residues. The V gene lost 5 bases and the J gene lost 7 bases, with 21 bases spanning the gap. The CDR3 protein is CASSLQWTGEWEQYF. The CDR3 DNA is TGTGCCAGCAGCCTCCAATGGACGGGAGAATGGGAGCAGTACTTC. Drawing the rest from reference TRBV11-2 and TRBJ2-7, the complete variable domain is EAGVAQSPRYKIIEKRQSVAFWCNPISGHATLYWYQQILGQGPKLLIQFQNNGVVDDSQLPKDRFSAERLKGVDSTLKIQPAKLEDSAVYLCASSLQWTGEWEQYFGPGTRLTVT.

The rearrangement uses TRBV5-1 and TRBJ2-5; perhaps TRBD2 as D (5 bases). Trimming removed 2 bases at V and 2 bases at J, with 10 bases between. The CDR3 is 14 residues long. The germline V gene encodes CDR1 SGHRS and CDR2 YFSETQ. CDR3 region: CASSFATGQETQYF. CDR3 sequence (DNA): TGCGCCAGCAGCTTCGCAACGGGGCAAGAGACCCAGTACTTC.

Sample share makes this clone medium-sized. This chain joins TRBV15 and TRBJ1-5; TRBD1 is a possible D gene (6 bases). There are 15 residues in the CDR3. Germline CDR1 is LNHNV and CDR2 is YYDKDF (reference sequence). The V end was cut by 0 bases, the J end by 7 bases, with 13 bases between. CDR3 in amino acids: CATSRDLGGEQPQHF. In DNA form, the CDR3 reads TGTGCCACCAGCAGAGATTTAGGGGGAGAACAGCCCCAGCATTTT.

This chain connects TRBV19 to TRBJ1-5, with 9 bases matching TRBD1. CDR3 length: 15 amino acids. V was pared by 9 bases and J by 1 base, with 7 bases of the junction left unmatched. Germline lookup yields CDR1 LNHDA and CDR2 SQIVND (reference sequence). CDR3 amino acids: CASIGTGWSNQPQHF. The CDR3, as DNA: TGTGCCAGCATCGGGACAGGGTGGAGCAATCAGCCCCAGCATTTT.

This clone has more than one count but fewer than ten. This sequence joins TRBV7-9 and TRBJ2-7; a possible D gene is TRBD1 (5 bases). This CDR3 is 14 amino acids long. Germline assignment: CDR1 SEHNR and CDR2 FQNEAQ (reference sequence). Trimming pared 1 base from V and 5 bases from J, leaving 12 bases between. CDR3 loop: CASSLGAGWDEQYF. The CDR3 bases are TGTGCCAGCAGCTTAGGGGCAGGGTGGGACGAGCAGTACTTC.

The chain uses TRBV7-2 and TRBJ2-5; the match to TRBD2 covers 12 bases. Germline trimming cut 4 bases from V and 6 bases from J; bases unmatched to any gene: 9. Germline CDR1 SGHTA, CDR2 FQGNSA. This CDR3 contains 16 residues. CDR3 amino acids: CASSSASGGVFKTQYF. CDR3 nucleotides: TGTGCCAGCAGCTCCGCTAGCGGGGGGGTTTTCAAGACCCAGTACTTC. Supplemented by reference TRBV7-2 and TRBJ2-5, the full variable domain reads GAGVSQSPSNKVTEKGKDVELRCDPISGHTALYWYRQSLGQGLEFLIYFQGNSAPDKSGLPSDRFSAERTGGSVSTLTIQRTQQEDSAVYLCASSSASGGVFKTQYFGPGTRLLVL.

The chain recombines TRBV11-2 with TRBJ2-1; no definite D call. The CDR3 runs 16 residues. CDR1 SGHAT and CDR2 FQNNGV come from the germline V gene. V lost 6 bases and J lost 4, with 19 bases in between. The CDR3 DNA reads TGTGCCAGCAGGACTGACCTTAGTGTAAGGTACAATGAGCAGTTCTTC. It codes for CASRTDLSVRYNEQFF.

This chain connects TRBV6-5 to TRBJ2-3; a possible D gene is TRBD2 (6 bases). The germline gives CDR1 MNHEY, CDR2 SVGAGI. The CDR3 consists of 15 residues. V shed 6 bases and J shed 2 bases, with 15 bases lying between them. CDR3 sequence reads: CASRPSEGTTDTQYF. In DNA, the CDR3 is TGTGCCAGCAGGCCCTCGGAGGGTACCACAGATACGCAGTATTTT.

The count of this clone is one. V gene TRBV20-1 combines with J gene TRBJ2-7; D is unclear. V lost 5 bases and J lost 3, with 5 bases in between. CDR1 is DFQATT and CDR2 is SNEGSKA in the germline V gene (reference sequence). There are 10 residues in the CDR3. The CDR3 is CSAENYEQYF. The CDR3 nucleotides read TGCAGTGCTGAGAACTACGAGCAGTACTTC.

The CDR3 sequence: CATSRGTEGNTIYF. The CDR3 DNA sequence: TGTGCCACCAGCAGAGGGACAGAGGGGAACACCATATATTTT. V and J are TRBV15 and TRBJ1-3, with D perhaps TRBD1 (6 bases). Per germline, CDR1 LNHNV and CDR2 YYDKDF (reference sequence). Trimming left V 1 base short and J 7 bases short, with 11 bases between. The CDR3 spans 14 residues.

The J gene is TRBJ2-7, the V gene TRBV7-3; 8 bases are shared with TRBD1. This CDR3 region has 13 residues. Germline loops: CDR1 SGHTA, CDR2 FQGTGA. Trimming removed 5 bases from V and 5 bases from J; junction bases left unmatched: 5. In DNA, the CDR3 is TGTGCCAGCAGCGTAAGGACAGGGAACGAGCAGTACTTC. The encoded protein is CASSVRTGNEQYF.

The chain is built from TRBV6-5 and TRBJ1-2; 11 bases are shared with TRBD1. V trimming: 5 bases; J trimming: 8 bases; junction bases outside the gene matches: 7. The CDR3 runs to 14 residues. Germline lookup yields CDR1 MNHEY and CDR2 SVGAGI. The CDR3 DNA sequence: TGTGCCAGCAGTCCCCGGACAGGGGGCCGCGGCTACACCTTC. This sequence encodes CASSPRTGGRGYTF.